The rows below give T cell receptor beta chains drawn from one sample of a study of metastatic and nonmetastatic thyroid tumors. Using MiXCR, TCRdb reanalyzed the PCR reads. There are approximately 7,000 clones in the sample; approximately 40% occur only once, and roughly 40% lies in the top ten. Sequenced sample: tumor tissue. All receptors derive from a female donor with papillary thyroid cancer or a benign thyroid nodule (not recorded which). Some clones in this sample may be carry-over from other donors' samples. Both conserved end residues are part of each CDR3. The D gene is left open where the match is weak. Not every row has a clone size; where given, it reads once, few, many or a size class.

CATSDSSGTTNTQYF TGTGCCACCAGTGATTCGAGCGGGACGACAAATACGCAGTATTTT - TRBD2 TRBJ2-3 TRBV24-1
CASSQVLAGEGHEQYF TGTGCCAGCAGCCAAGTATTAGCGGGGGAGGGCCACGAGCAGTACTTC - TRBD2 TRBJ2-7 TRBV4-2
CASSEVGTEVMNTEAFF TGTGCCAGCAGTGAAGTTGGGACGGAGGTGATGAACACTGAAGCTTTCTTT - - TRBJ1-1 TRBV6-1
CASSQGPGRYEQYF TGCGCCAGCAGCCAAGGACCCGGACGCTACGAGCAGTACTTC medium-sized - TRBJ2-7 TRBV4-3
CASRTGGGELFF TGTGCCAGCAGAACAGGGGGCGGGGAGCTGTTTTTT few TRBD1 TRBJ2-2 TRBV6-1
CASRFTRDTDTQYF TGTGCCAGCAGATTTACTAGGGACACAGATACGCAGTATTTT many - TRBJ2-3 TRBV7-2
CASGPGSTDTQYF TGTGCCAGCGGTCCCGGGAGCACAGATACGCAGTATTTT few - TRBJ2-3 TRBV12-3/TRBV12-4
CASSQVSRCTEAFF TGTGCCAGCAGCCAAGTCAGCCGGTGTACTGAAGCTTTCTTT few - TRBJ1-1 TRBV4-2
CASRSPSSGRAYEQYF TGTGCCAGCAGGAGCCCCTCTAGCGGTCGGGCCTACGAGCAGTACTTC - TRBD2 TRBJ2-7 TRBV28
CASSPPFRGSSGNTIYF TGTGCCAGCTCACCACCGTTTCGGGGGAGCTCTGGAAACACCATATATTTT medium-sized - TRBJ1-3 TRBV18